The table lists the clone carrying this TCR beta chain with a few counts. The source of the sample is a study of cytomegalovirus exposure and HLA in healthy donors. The PCR used 60 Vbeta and 13 Jbeta primers. The method was immunoSEQ multiplex PCR; TCRdb's version includes in-frame clones alone and lacks a portion of them. The data show 140,000 to 150,000 clones, approximately 9% seen once. The germline V and J ends were trimmed by 0 bases and 4 bases, with 18 bases remaining between them. The CDR3 runs 17 residues. Germline V lookup: CDR1 LGHNA, CDR2 YSLEER. The sequence came from a male donor in good health and CMV-seronegative. Sequenced sample: PBMCs. The chain uses TRBV4-3 and TRBJ2-5, with D unresolved. Here the CDR3 DNA reads TGCGCCAGCAGCCAAGATCAAGGCCCTGTCGGCGGAGAGACCCAGTACTTC. This gives the protein CASSQDQGPVGGETQYF.